This T cell receptor (beta chain) was sequenced in a study of cytomegalovirus exposure and HLA in healthy donors (dated by TCRdb to the late 2010s). The study in broad terms: According to a later analysis, the 120 or so validation repertoires were produced on the same platform as the approximately 610 repertoires of the first cohort. The study was designed to test whether signatures of past pathogen exposure could be identified by cataloging public T cell receptors. High-throughput TCR immunosequencing, statistical association of individual TCRs with disease status, and machine learning were combined to predict cytomegalovirus infection status. Along with the approximately 600-subject first cohort, a separate validation cohort of over 90 different subjects was used.

As for this clone: Its antigen is not yet known. The input lacks base qualities; no much larger clone sits a single base away.

Separate from the approximately 700-subject first cohort, the validation cohort of about 110 subjects was the group to which the donors belonged. What the authors observed across the whole study: Of the cluster scores, around 95% were above 0 in a later analysis, which found that TCRs clustered in the first cohort also tended to co-occur in the roughly 130 validation repertoires. A total of 150 to 200 TCR beta chains were listed by the study as associated with cytomegalovirus. In vitro tests confirmed that a few of the cytomegalovirus-associated TCR beta chains recognize cytomegalovirus antigens. It was suggested by the authors that the approach could potentially be generalized to other disease states and immunological phenotypes. Most TCR sequences were seen in very few donors, while some public TCRs were found in many individuals. The classifier was reported to diagnose cytomegalovirus status with high specificity and sensitivity in both the original and validation cohorts. A later analysis had no HLA typing for the validation cohort, so co-occurrence there was scored across all 110 or so repertoires.

The germline V gene yields MNHEY for CDR1 and SVGAGI for CDR2. The CDR3 covers 15 residues, taking in both the cysteine and the phenylalanine. Of the read, only the CDR3 DNA is kept; its 45 bases are in frame from base 1. Between the V and J ends, shortened by 6 bases and 0 bases respectively, the junction contains 13 bases. The receptor library was made with the immunoSEQ multiplex PCR assay. Per the original workflow: A statistical classification framework was built to diagnose cytomegalovirus status from the catalog of TCR beta chain sequences. Sourced from immuneACCESS, this table was stored by TCRdb with only in-frame sequences that have V and J called. A share of the clones is absent; for the studies checked, an unresolved V gene accounts for under half, and the remainder has no known explanation. V and J calls and clone size come straight from that table; D and trimming were deduced from the DNA. Recorded for this sample are fewer than 90,000 clones; over 85% of them occurred a single time. The ten largest account for around 2.1% of the sample.

The chain uses TRBV6-5 and TRBJ2-3, with the D gene call left open. The origin of this receptor is a woman aged 18-29 years in good health and CMV-seronegative. The specimen was PBMCs. Read as DNA, the sequence is TGTGCCAGCAGACGTTACAGAACTAGCACAGATACGCAGTATTTT. The encoded protein is CASRRYRTSTDTQYF.